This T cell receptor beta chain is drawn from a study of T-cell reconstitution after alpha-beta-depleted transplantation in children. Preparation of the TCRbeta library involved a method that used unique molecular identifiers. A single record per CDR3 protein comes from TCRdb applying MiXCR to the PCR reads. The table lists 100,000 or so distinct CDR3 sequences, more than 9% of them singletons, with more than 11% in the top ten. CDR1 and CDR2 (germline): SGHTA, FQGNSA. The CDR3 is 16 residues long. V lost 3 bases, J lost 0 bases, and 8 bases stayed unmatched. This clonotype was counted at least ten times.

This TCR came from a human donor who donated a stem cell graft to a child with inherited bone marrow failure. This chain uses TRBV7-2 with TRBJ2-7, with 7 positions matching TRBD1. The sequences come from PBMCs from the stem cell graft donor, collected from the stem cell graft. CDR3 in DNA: TGTGCCAGCAGCTTGAATCCAGGGGGAACCTCCTACGAGCAGTACTTC. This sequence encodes CASSLNPGGTSYEQYF.